The rows below give T cell receptor beta chains drawn from one sample of a study of blood T cell repertoires in COVID-19. Sequencing used immunoSEQ multiplex PCR; TCRdb keeps in-frame clones, though not all of them. The table records about 310,000 clones, roughly 89% of them present only once. Sequencing was carried out using PBMCs or T cells enriched from blood (not recorded which). These receptors all stem from a woman aged 18-30 years who had recovered from COVID-19. Both conserved end residues are part of each CDR3. D genes are given only for firm matches.

J gene: TRBJ1-1
V gene: TRBV6-2/TRBV6-3
D gene: .
CDR3 DNA: TGTGCCAGCAGTTACTACCCCGGGAGGCACGAAGAAGCTTTCTTT
CDR3 protein: CASSYYPGRHEEAFF

J gene: TRBJ2-5
V gene: TRBV12-3/TRBV12-4
D gene: .
CDR3 DNA: TGTGCCAGCAGAACCTCTCAGCGGACCCAGTACTTC
CDR3 protein: CASRTSQRTQYF

J gene: TRBJ2-2
V gene: TRBV7-3
D gene: .
CDR3 DNA: TGTGCCAGCAGCTTATCGGACAGTGACACCGGGGAGCTGTTTTTT
CDR3 protein: CASSLSDSDTGELFF

J gene: TRBJ2-3
V gene: TRBV28
D gene: .
CDR3 DNA: TGTGCCAGCAGTTTGGTAAGGGGCGGCACAGATACGCAGTATTTT
CDR3 protein: CASSLVRGGTDTQYF

J gene: TRBJ1-4
V gene: TRBV29-1
D gene: .
CDR3 DNA: TGCAGCGTTGAGGACGGGAGTGAAAAACTGTTTTTT
CDR3 protein: CSVEDGSEKLFF

J gene: TRBJ2-1
V gene: TRBV19
D gene: TRBD2
CDR3 DNA: TGTGCCAGTAGTATAAGAGGCCCAGCGGGAAGGCGTAGCTACAATGAGCAGTTCTTC
CDR3 protein: CASSIRGPAGRRSYNEQFF

J gene: TRBJ1-4
V gene: TRBV21-1
D gene: .
CDR3 DNA: TGTGCCAGCAGCAGCCCCCGGGACAGGGACCGTTCCGCAACTAATGAAAAACTGTTTTTT
CDR3 protein: CASSSPRDRDRSATNEKLFF

J gene: TRBJ2-1
V gene: TRBV9
D gene: .
CDR3 DNA: TGTGCCAGCAGCTCGATCTTAACTAGAGCGACCTACAATGAGCAGTTCTTC
CDR3 protein: CASSSILTRATYNEQFF

J gene: TRBJ2-7
V gene: TRBV5-1
D gene: TRBD2
CDR3 DNA: TGCGCCAGCAGCTTGGACCCTAGCGGGAGGATGGAGCAGTACTTC
CDR3 protein: CASSLDPSGRMEQYF

J gene: TRBJ2-7
V gene: TRBV12-3/TRBV12-4
D gene: .
CDR3 DNA: TGTGCCAGCAGTCCAAGCCTAGTAGAGCAGTACTTC
CDR3 protein: CASSPSLVEQYF